One sample yielded the 7 T cell receptor beta chains listed below, sequenced in a study of PD-1 blockade in mismatch repair-deficient tumors. Repertoires were generated with immunoSEQ multiplex PCR, while TCRdb's copy carries only in-frame clones and drops some. Among some 110,000 clones listed, over 65% were seen once. This material consisted of peripheral blood, taken around 60 weeks after starting pembrolizumab. Receptors originate from an adult with mismatch repair-deficient cancer.

This clone has a handful of counts. This chain joins TRBV10-3 and TRBJ1-1; maybe TRBD1 (6 bases). The germline V and J ends were trimmed by 0 bases and 11 bases, with 13 bases remaining between them. The CDR3 is made up of 13 amino acids. Germline-derived CDR1 and CDR2 are ENHRY and SYGVKD. CDR3 loop: CAISESGGPFAFF. In nucleotides, the CDR3 is TGTGCCATCAGTGAGTCTGGGGGGCCCTTTGCTTTCTTT.

In its sample, this clone was seen once. The gene calls are TRBV9 and TRBJ2-7, with D possibly matching TRBD2 (6 bases). V was shortened by 0 bases and J by 2 bases, with 12 bases between the two germline ends. Germline V gene data show CDR1 as SGDLS and CDR2 as YYNGEE. The CDR3 sequence is 15 residues long. The CDR3 spells CASSVGAGGTYEQYF. CDR3 coding DNA: TGTGCCAGCAGCGTAGGGGCTGGGGGGACCTACGAGCAGTACTTC.

The chain recombines TRBV19 with TRBJ2-2; no reliable D call. The CDR3 sequence is 16 residues long. Trimming took off 1 base at V and 0 bases at J, with 9 bases between the two ends. Germline CDR1 and CDR2: LNHDA and SQIVND (reference sequence). The CDR3 DNA sequence: TGTGCCAGTAGTATAGGTCCGTTCGCGAACACCGGGGAGCTGTTTTTT. This encodes CASSIGPFANTGELFF. The whole variable domain, remainder taken from reference TRBV19 and TRBJ2-2, is DGGITQSPKYLFRKEGQNVTLSCEQNLNHDAMYWYRQDPGQGLRLIYYSQIVNDFQKGDIAEGYSVSREKKESFPLTVTSAQKNPTAFYLCASSIGPFANTGELFFGEGSRLTVL.

This chain connects TRBV7-8 to TRBJ2-7; D not resolved. This CDR3 comprises 13 residues. In germline, CDR1 is SGHVS, CDR2 FQNEAQ. V dropped 6 bases and J dropped 1 base, with 10 bases sitting between them. In DNA, the CDR3 is TGTGCCAGCAGAGCGACCCAATCCTACGAGCAGTACTTC. It codes for CASRATQSYEQYF.

This chain joins TRBV9 and TRBJ2-3; tentatively, D is TRBD2 (7 bases). V lost 0 bases, J lost 6 bases, and 14 bases lay in between. Germline CDR1 SGDLS, CDR2 YYNGEE. The CDR3 has 15 residues. Here the CDR3 reads CASSVGEGGVDTQYF. The CDR3 DNA reads as TGTGCCAGCAGCGTAGGGGAGGGGGGCGTGGATACGCAGTATTTT. The complete variable domain, with remaining parts taken from reference TRBV9 and TRBJ2-3, reads DSGVTQTPKHLITATGQRVTLRCSPRSGDLSVYWYQQSLDQGLQFLIQYYNGEERAKGNILERFSAQQFPDLHSELNLSSLELGDSALYFCASSVGEGGVDTQYFGPGTRLTVL.

The CDR3 is CASSDPGLTYNEQFF. The CDR3 DNA reads TGTGCCAGCAGCGACCCGGGACTTACTTACAATGAGCAGTTCTTC. This chain links TRBV4-2 with TRBJ2-1, with D perhaps TRBD2 (6 bases). The CDR3 has 15 amino acids. CDR1 and CDR2 (germline): LGHNA, YNFKEQ. V was trimmed by 5 bases and J by 4 bases, leaving 15 bases between them.

The chain recombines TRBV5-1 with TRBJ1-1, with D possibly being TRBD1 (5 bases). The length of the CDR3 is 15 residues. With 4 bases removed from V and 1 base from J, the gap between germline ends came to 14 bases. Germline CDR1 SGHRS, CDR2 YFSETQ. CDR3 coding DNA: TGCGCCAGCAGCCTGGGCCAGGGATCGAACACTGAAGCTTTCTTT. Translation gives CASSLGQGSNTEAFF. Full variable domain (remainder filled in from reference TRBV5-1 and TRBJ1-1): KAGVTQTPRYLIKTRGQQVTLSCSPISGHRSVSWYQQTPGQGLQFLFEYFSETQRNKGNFPGRFSGRQFSNSRSEMNVSTLELGDSALYLCASSLGQGSNTEAFFGQGTRLTVV.